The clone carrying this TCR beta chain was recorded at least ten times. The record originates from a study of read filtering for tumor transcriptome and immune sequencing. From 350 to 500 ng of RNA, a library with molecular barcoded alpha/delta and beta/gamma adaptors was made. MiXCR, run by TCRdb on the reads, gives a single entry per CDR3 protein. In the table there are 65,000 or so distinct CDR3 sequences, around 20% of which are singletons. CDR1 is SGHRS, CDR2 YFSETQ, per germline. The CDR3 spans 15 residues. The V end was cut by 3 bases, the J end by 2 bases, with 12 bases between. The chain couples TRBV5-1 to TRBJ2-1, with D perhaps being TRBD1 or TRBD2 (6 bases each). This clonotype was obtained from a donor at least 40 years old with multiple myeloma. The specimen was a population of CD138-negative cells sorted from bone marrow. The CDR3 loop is CASSSGGQTYNEQFF. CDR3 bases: TGCGCCAGCAGCTCCGGGGGCCAAACCTACAATGAGCAGTTCTTC.